These T cell receptor beta chains were read from a single sample in a study of blood T cell repertoires in COVID-19. Generated by immunoSEQ multiplex PCR, the TCRdb table keeps only in-frame clones and is missing some. The repertoire holds about 77,000 clones, with around 89% as singletons. Material: peripheral blood. The receptor set was obtained from a woman of 80 years or more with acute or convalescent COVID-19. Each CDR3 is given with its conserved first and last residue. Size is stated for part of the rows, as once, few or many counts, or as a class when the clone is expanded.

CASSFQGQGGYGYTF,TRBV7-3,NA,TRBJ1-2
CASVGLDPREQYF,TRBV6-5,NA,TRBJ2-7
CASSTGTGQGNYGYTF,TRBV6-2/TRBV6-3,NA,TRBJ1-2
CSVRDSLNTEAFF,TRBV29-1,few,TRBJ1-1
CASSIGRTSGDTEAFF,TRBV19,NA,TRBJ1-1
CASSLIQGNTEAFF,TRBV5-6,NA,TRBJ1-1
CASGGGVRQPQHF,TRBV9,NA,TRBJ1-5
CASSEGSSTDTQYF,TRBV6-1,NA,TRBJ2-3
CASSLDLTGVAFF,TRBV6-5,NA,TRBJ1-1
CASSRDRSYNEQFF,TRBV6-2/TRBV6-3,once,TRBJ2-1
CASSLLAGGGKTQYF,TRBV7-9,NA,TRBJ2-5
CASNREGSAQPQHF,TRBV2,NA,TRBJ1-5
CASSPPTSGAPYEQYF,TRBV18,NA,TRBJ2-7
CATSRDYPGTGAEAFF,TRBV15,NA,TRBJ1-1
CASSKDREKRPGHSYEQYF,TRBV21-1,NA,TRBJ2-7
CASMGTPNYGYTF,TRBV19,NA,TRBJ1-2
CASSQLAAAQETQYF,TRBV5-6,NA,TRBJ2-5
CAWNRNRGDNEQFF,TRBV30,NA,TRBJ2-1
CASGRDSYGYTF,TRBV2,few,TRBJ1-2
CASATPMGQGSYGYTF,TRBV28,NA,TRBJ1-2
CASSVTGGMNTEAFF,TRBV9,NA,TRBJ1-1
CASSPIGTEAFF,TRBV18,few,TRBJ1-1
CASTKTGGTGELFF,TRBV25-1,NA,TRBJ2-2
CASSSYRVWSYEQYF,TRBV5-6,once,TRBJ2-7
CASSPTGTGGAHGYTF,TRBV5-1,few,TRBJ1-2
CASSSPDLRGNTEAFF,TRBV7-8,once,TRBJ1-1
CASSMTGTGTYEQYF,TRBV11-2,NA,TRBJ2-7
CASSRGTSVSSEQFF,TRBV4-2,NA,TRBJ2-1
CAISVDGLGELFF,TRBV10-3,NA,TRBJ2-2
CASREQGNTEAFF,TRBV25-1,NA,TRBJ1-1
CASSPDRGMVGQYF,TRBV18,once,TRBJ2-7
CAISGVGREYEQYF,TRBV10-3,NA,TRBJ2-7
CASSLDGQYTDTQYF,TRBV5-5,NA,TRBJ2-3
CAGGTGDSGANVLTF,TRBV6-6,NA,TRBJ2-6
CASSLARGGHEQYF,TRBV7-9,NA,TRBJ2-7
CASSLIGGTEAFF,TRBV7-8,NA,TRBJ1-1
CSATTGLDETQYF,TRBV29-1,once,TRBJ2-5